This TCR beta chain originates from a study of T cells after yellow fever vaccination (dated by TCRdb to about 2019). For the study in its entirety: Libraries from fractions with low cell numbers were prepared with the SMART-Seq v4 Ultra Low Input RNA kit. To follow T-cell clones before and after primary and booster YFV17D yellow fever vaccination, bulk TCR alpha and beta repertoires were sequenced over time. The cohort comprised two healthy male donors, one aged 18 to 30 and one aged 30 to 40 years. Blood samples were taken at several timepoints before and after primary and secondary immunization, and bulk PBMC replicates and cell subsets were isolated. The full study reports these points: Compared with the primary T-cell response, the secondary T-cell response was faster but weaker, reaching its peak on day 5 rather than on day 15. A small share of clonotypes was detected in both CD4 and CD8 compartments, with the overlap likely arising from convergent recombination. Most clones expanded after primary vaccination were re-detected after the booster (almost 98% of CD4 and about 88% of CD8), suggesting broad memory maintenance. Because the study included only two donors, the extent to which the findings can be generalized is limited. Computational filtering was required because FACS-sorted repertoires could contain abundant contaminating clonotypes from the bulk population.

Interpreted using the paper, the treatment or condition label stands for: live attenuated yellow fever vaccine strain. Two biological replicates of bulk PBMCs were collected at each blood-draw timepoint. A standard Ficoll-Paque protocol was used to isolate PBMCs from peripheral blood. RNA was extracted with TriZol from bulk PBMCs, CD4 and CD8 fractions, and dextramer-positive and dextramer-negative fractions. TCR cDNA was synthesized by 5'RACE template switching, through which a universal primer site and unique molecular identifiers were introduced. Priming of cDNA synthesis was performed from both the TCR alpha and TCR beta constant segments. Libraries were amplified in two PCR steps, with sample barcodes and sequencing adapters added in the second step. Sequencing of libraries was done on Illumina HiSeq 2500 (2x100 bp) or NovaSeq (2x150 bp). Concerning the study's data processing: MIGEC was used to demultiplex reads and collapse the reads into UMI consensus sequences, and MiXCR was used for V(D)J alignment. Using edgeR on replicate PBMC samples, clonotypes were called vaccine-responding if FDR was below 0.01 and the log2 fold change was above 5 up to day 15. Bulk clonotypes were assigned CD4 or CD8 identity according to which sequenced CD4 or CD8 repertoire held them at higher abundance. The public sequencing data were trimmed at Q25 with fastp and processed into clonotypes with MiXCR by TCRdb, which kept only in-frame beta chains. Entries that share a CDR3 protein sequence are merged under the most common genes and DNA. The V and J calls were determined by TCRdb, not by the authors. This sample holds 400,000 to 650,000 distinct CDR3 sequences; less than 25% were observed only once. 16% of the sample is held by the ten biggest clonotypes.

This clonotype was detected ten times or more. It lacks a known antigen. Base-call qualities are not available, and no considerably larger clone is one nucleotide away. The CDR3 spans 12 residues, from the cysteine through the phenylalanine. Kept here is only the CDR3 DNA, which spans 36 bases and is read in frame from base 1. As encoded in the germline V gene (reference sequence), CDR1 is MNHNY while CDR2 is SVGAGI. Sequences were derived from PBMCs, sampled approximately 22 days after the first yellow fever vaccination. The TCR comes from a man younger than 35 who received the YFV17D yellow fever vaccine. The sequence is built from TRBV6-6 and TRBJ1-5, with no reliable assignment of the D segment. DNA sequence: TGTGGGGCCGCGGTGGGAGGTCAGCCCCAGCATTTT. Translated, this gives CGAAVGGQPQHF.